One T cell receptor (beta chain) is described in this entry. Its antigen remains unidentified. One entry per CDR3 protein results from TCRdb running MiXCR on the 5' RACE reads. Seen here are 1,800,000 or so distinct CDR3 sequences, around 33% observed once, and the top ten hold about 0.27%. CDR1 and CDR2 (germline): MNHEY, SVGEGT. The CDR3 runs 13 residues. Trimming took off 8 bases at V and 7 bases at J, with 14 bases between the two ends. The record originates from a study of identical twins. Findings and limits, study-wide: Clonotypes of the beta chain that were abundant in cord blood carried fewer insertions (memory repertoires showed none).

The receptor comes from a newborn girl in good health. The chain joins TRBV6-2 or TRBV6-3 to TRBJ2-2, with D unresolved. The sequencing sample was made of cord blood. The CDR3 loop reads CASRGSAGGELFF. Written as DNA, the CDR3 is TGTGCCAGCCGTGGGTCAGCCGGCGGGGAGCTGTTTTTT.